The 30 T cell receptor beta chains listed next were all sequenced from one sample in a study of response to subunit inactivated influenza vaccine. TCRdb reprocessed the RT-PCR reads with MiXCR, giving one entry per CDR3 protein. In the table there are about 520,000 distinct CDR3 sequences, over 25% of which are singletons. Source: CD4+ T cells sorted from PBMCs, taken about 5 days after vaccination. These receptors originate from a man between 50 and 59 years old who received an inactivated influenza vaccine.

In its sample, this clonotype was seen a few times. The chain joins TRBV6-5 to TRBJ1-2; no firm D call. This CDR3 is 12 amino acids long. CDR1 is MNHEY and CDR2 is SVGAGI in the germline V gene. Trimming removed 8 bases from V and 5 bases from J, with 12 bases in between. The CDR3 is CASGRTTYGYTF. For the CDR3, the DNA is TGTGCCAGCGGACGGACGACTTATGGCTACACCTTC.

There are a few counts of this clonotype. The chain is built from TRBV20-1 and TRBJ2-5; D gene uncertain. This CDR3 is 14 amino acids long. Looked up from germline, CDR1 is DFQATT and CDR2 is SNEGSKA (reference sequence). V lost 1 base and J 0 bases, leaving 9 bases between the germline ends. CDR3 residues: CSARGGAYQETQYF. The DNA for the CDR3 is TGCAGTGCTAGAGGAGGAGCCTACCAAGAGACCCAGTACTTC.

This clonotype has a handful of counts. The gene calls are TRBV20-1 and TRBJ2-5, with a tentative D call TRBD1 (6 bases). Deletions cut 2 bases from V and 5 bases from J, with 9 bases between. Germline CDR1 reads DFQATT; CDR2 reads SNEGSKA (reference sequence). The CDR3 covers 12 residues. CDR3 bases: TGCAGTGCTAGAAGGGGGTTGGAGACCCAGTACTTC. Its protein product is CSARRGLETQYF.

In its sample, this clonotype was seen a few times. The DNA of the CDR3 is TGCGCCAGCAGCTTGGGTGGGGATCAAGAGACCCAGTACTTC. Residues: CASSLGGDQETQYF. The chain is built from TRBV5-1 and TRBJ2-5; unclear D gene. The V and J ends lost 0 bases and 2 bases respectively, with 8 bases between them. The CDR3 is 14 residues long. CDR1 and CDR2 (germline): SGHRS, YFSETQ.

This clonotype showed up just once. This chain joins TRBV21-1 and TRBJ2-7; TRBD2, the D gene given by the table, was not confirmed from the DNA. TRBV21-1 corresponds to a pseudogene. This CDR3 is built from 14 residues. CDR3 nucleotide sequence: TGTGCCAGAAGTCCGGGACTTCGATCCTACGAGCAGTACTTC. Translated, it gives CARSPGLRSYEQYF.

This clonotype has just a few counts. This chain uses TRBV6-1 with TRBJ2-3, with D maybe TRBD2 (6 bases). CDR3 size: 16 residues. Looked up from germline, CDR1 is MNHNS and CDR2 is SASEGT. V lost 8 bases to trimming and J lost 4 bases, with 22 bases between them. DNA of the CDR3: TGTGCCAGCGGCGCTGGAGGGCTAGCGCCCGCAGATACGCAGTATTTT. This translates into CASGAGGLAPADTQYF.

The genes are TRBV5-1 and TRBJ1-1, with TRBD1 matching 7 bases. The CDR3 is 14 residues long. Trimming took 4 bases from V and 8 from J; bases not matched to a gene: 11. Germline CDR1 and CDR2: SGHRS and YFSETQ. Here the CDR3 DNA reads TGCGCCAGCAGCGAACAGGGGCGTCCGATAGAAGCTTTCTTT. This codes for CASSEQGRPIEAFF.

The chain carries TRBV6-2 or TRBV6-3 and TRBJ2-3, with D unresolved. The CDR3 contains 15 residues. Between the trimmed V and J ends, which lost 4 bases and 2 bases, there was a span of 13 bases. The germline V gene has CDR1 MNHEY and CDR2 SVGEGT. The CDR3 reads CASSSSRRDTDTQYF. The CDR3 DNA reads TGTGCCAGCAGTTCTTCCCGGCGAGACACAGATACGCAGTATTTT.

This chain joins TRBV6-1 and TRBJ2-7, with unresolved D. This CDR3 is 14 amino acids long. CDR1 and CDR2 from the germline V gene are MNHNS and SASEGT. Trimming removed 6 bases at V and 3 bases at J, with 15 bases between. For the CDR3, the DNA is TGTGCCAGCAGGGCACGAGGCCCGGTCTACGAGCAGTACTTC. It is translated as CASRARGPVYEQYF.

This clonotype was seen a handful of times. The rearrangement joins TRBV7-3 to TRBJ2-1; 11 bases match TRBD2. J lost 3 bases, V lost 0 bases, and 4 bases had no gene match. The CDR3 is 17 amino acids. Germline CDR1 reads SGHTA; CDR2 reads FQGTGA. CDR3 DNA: TGTGCCAGCAGCTTAACCCTGGGACTAGCGGACTACAATGAGCAGTTCTTC. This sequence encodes CASSLTLGLADYNEQFF.

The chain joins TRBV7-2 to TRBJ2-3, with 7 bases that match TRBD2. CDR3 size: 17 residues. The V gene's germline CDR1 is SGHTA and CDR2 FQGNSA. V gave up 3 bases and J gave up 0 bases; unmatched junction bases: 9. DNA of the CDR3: TGTGCCAGCAGCTTTGTGAGGGCTAGCGGTAGCACAGATACGCAGTATTTT. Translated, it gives CASSFVRASGSTDTQYF.

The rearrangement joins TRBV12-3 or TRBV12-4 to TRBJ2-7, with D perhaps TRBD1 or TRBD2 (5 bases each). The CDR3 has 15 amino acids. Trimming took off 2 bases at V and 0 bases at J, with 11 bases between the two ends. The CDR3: CASSLLGVSSYEQYF. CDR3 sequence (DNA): TGTGCCAGCAGTTTACTGGGGGTTTCCTCCTACGAGCAGTACTTC.

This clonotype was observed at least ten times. The CDR3 sequence: CASSEIVWASDNEQFF. The CDR3 DNA follows: TGTGCCAGCAGTGAAATTGTATGGGCTAGCGACAATGAGCAGTTCTTC. V usage is TRBV2 and J usage is TRBJ2-1, with D possibly TRBD2 on 6 matching bases. Germline-derived CDR1 and CDR2 are SNHLY and FYNNEI. The CDR3 spans 16 residues. With 2 bases removed from V and 5 bases from J, the gap between germline ends came to 16 bases.

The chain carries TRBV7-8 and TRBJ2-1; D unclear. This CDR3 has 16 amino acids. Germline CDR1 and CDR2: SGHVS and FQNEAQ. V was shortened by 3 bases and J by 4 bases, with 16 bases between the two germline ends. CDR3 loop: CASSFDRSRQYNEQFF. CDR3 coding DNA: TGTGCCAGCAGCTTTGACCGATCGAGGCAATACAATGAGCAGTTCTTC.

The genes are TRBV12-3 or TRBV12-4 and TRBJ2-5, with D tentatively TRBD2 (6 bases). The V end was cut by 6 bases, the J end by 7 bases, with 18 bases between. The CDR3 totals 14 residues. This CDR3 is CASRGGGASGTQYF. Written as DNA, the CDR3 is TGTGCCAGCAGGGGCGGCGGGGCCTCCGGGACCCAGTACTTC.

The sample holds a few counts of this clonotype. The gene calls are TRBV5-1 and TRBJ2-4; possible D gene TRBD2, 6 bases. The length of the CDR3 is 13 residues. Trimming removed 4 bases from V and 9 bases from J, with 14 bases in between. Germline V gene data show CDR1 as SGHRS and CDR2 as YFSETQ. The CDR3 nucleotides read TGCGCCAGCAGCCCGGAGGGAATAAGCATTCAGTACTTC. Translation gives CASSPEGISIQYF.

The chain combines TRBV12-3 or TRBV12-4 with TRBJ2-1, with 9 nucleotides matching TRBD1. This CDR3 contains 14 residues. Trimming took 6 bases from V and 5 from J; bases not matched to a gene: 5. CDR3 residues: CASSRGQGDNEQFF. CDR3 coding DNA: TGTGCCAGCAGCCGGGGACAGGGTGACAATGAGCAGTTCTTC.

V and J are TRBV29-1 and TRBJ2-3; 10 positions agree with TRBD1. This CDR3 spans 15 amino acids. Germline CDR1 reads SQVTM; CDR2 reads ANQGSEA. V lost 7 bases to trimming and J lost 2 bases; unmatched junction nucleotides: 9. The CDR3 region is CSAIRTGGITDTQYF. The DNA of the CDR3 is TGCAGCGCTATCCGGACAGGGGGTATCACAGATACGCAGTATTTT.

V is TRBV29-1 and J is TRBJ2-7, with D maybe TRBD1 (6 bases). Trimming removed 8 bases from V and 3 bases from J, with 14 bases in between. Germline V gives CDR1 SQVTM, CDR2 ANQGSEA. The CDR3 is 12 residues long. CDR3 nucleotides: TGCAGCCAAAACAGGGTTAACTACGAGCAGTACTTC. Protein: CSQNRVNYEQYF.

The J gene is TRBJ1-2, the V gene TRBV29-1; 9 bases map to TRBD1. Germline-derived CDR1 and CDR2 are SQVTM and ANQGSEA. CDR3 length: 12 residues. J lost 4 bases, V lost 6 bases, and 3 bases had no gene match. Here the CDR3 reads CSVGQGFYGYTF. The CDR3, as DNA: TGCAGCGTGGGACAGGGTTTCTATGGCTACACCTTC.

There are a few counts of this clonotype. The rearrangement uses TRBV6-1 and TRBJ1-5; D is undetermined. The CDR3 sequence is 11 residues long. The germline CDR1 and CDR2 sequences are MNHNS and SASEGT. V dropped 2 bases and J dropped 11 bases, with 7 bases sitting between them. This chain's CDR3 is CASSEREAQHF. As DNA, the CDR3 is TGTGCCAGCAGTGAACGCGAGGCCCAGCATTTT.

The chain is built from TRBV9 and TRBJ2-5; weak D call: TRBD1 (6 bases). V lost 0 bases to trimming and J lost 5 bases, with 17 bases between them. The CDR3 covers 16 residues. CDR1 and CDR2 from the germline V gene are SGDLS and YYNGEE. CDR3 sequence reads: CASSVAPTGYGETQYF. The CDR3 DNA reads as TGTGCCAGCAGCGTAGCCCCAACAGGGTACGGGGAGACCCAGTACTTC.

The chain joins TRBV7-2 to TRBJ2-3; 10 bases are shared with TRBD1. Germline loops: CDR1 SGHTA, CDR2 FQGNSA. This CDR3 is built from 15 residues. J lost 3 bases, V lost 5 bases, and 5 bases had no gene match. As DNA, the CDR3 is TGTGCCAGCAGCACACGACAGGGGGCGACAGATACGCAGTATTTT. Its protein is CASSTRQGATDTQYF.

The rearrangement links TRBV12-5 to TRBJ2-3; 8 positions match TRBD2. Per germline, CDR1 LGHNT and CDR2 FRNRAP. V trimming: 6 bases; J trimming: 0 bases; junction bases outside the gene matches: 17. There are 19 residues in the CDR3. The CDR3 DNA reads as TGTGCTAGTGGCCAAACCTCGAGCGGACTAGCTTTAAGCACAGATACGCAGTATTTT. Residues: CASGQTSSGLALSTDTQYF.

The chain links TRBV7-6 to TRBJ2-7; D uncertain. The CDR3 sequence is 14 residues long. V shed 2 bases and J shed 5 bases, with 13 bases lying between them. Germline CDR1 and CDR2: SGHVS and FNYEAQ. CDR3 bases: TGTGCCAGCAGCTTACAACCGGTCCAGAACGAGCAGTACTTC. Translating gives CASSLQPVQNEQYF.

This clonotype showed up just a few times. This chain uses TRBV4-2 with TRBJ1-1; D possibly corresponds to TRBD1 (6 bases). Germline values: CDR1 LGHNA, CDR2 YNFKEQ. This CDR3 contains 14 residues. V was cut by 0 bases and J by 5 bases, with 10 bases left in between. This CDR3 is CASSQEVGATEAFF. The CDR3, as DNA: TGTGCCAGCAGCCAAGAGGTGGGGGCGACTGAAGCTTTCTTT.

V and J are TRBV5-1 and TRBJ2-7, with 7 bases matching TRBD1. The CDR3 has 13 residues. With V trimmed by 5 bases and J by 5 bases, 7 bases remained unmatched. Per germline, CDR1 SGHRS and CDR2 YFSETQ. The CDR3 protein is CASREPTGDEQYF. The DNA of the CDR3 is TGCGCCAGCAGGGAACCCACAGGGGACGAGCAGTACTTC.

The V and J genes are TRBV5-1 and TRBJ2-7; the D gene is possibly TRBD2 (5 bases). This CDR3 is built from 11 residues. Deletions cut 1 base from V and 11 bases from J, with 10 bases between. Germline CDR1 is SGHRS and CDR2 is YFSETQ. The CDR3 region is CASSLNQEEYF. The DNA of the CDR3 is TGCGCCAGCAGCTTGAATCAGGAGGAGTACTTC.

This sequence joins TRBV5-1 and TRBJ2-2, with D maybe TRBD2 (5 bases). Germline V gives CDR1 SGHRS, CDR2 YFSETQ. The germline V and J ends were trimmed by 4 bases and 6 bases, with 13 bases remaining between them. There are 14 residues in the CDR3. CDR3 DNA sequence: TGCGCCAGCAGCCCGACCCCGGGGTCCGGGGAGCTGTTTTTT. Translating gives CASSPTPGSGELFF.

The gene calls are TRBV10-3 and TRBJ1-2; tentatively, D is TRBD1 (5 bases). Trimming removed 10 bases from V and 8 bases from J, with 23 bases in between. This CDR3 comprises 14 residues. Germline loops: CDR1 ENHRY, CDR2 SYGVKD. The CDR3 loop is CATHTGTASGGYTF. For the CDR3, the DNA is TGTGCCACACACACCGGGACCGCCTCAGGAGGCTACACCTTC.